This TCR beta chain stems from a study of graft-versus-host responses after intestinal transplantation. CDR3 size: 14 residues. Trimming took off 2 bases at V and 1 base at J, with 9 bases between the two ends. Germline V gene lookup returns CDR1 SGHDT and CDR2 YYEEEE. Comment on this clone: Antigen unknown.

Only in-frame clones appear in the TCRdb table, and some are missing; sequencing was by immunoSEQ multiplex PCR. Of approximately 63,000 clones in the sample, 90% to 95% were seen once. The sequence was collected from a human donor who was the organ donor for an intestinal transplant. The sample here was unstimulated CD4+ T cells sorted from spleen or lymph node cells, taken before transplant. The V call is TRBV5-6, the J call TRBJ2-5; D is possibly TRBD2 (6 bases). The CDR3 spells CASSFGGFQETQYF. In DNA, the CDR3 is TGTGCCAGCAGCTTCGGAGGGTTCCAAGAGACCCAGTACTTC.